The 4 T cell receptor beta chains below come from one sample, sequenced in a study of T cell responses to AZD1222 COVID-19 vaccine. Libraries were prepared by immunoSEQ multiplex PCR; TCRdb keeps only in-frame clonotypes and omits some of them. The table has 90,000 to 150,000 clones, roughly 90% seen once; the top ten hold approximately 4.2%. Sample: peripheral blood, taken on day 0 of AZD1222 vaccination. The receptors shown here come from an adult in good health.

The V and J genes are TRBV18 and TRBJ1-1; the match to TRBD1 covers 8 bases. Germline loops: CDR1 KGHSH, CDR2 LQKENI. V trimming: 3 bases; J trimming: 11 bases; junction bases outside the gene matches: 8. This CDR3 has 13 residues. CDR3 sequence reads: CASSPGQGREAFF. The CDR3, as DNA: TGTGCCAGCTCACCTGGACAGGGCCGGGAGGCTTTCTTT.

V usage is TRBV6-1 and J usage is TRBJ1-6, with 9 bases that match TRBD1. Losses at the gene ends were 3 bases for V and 7 bases for J; bases not matched to a gene: 4. The CDR3 has 15 amino acids. CDR1 is MNHNS, CDR2 SASEGT, per germline. CDR3 loop: CASSDRTGENSPLHF. CDR3 DNA: TGTGCCAGCAGTGATAGGACAGGGGAGAATTCACCCCTCCACTTT.

The chain recombines TRBV4-1 with TRBJ2-7; D unclear. The length of the CDR3 is 14 residues. The V end was cut by 4 bases, the J end by 2 bases, with 12 bases between. The germline gives CDR1 MGHRA, CDR2 YSYEKL. The CDR3 reads CASSRPTTPYEQYF. The CDR3 bases are TGCGCCAGCAGCCGCCCCACAACGCCCTACGAGCAGTACTTC.

This chain connects TRBV30 to TRBJ1-2; the match to TRBD1 covers 8 bases. V lost 3 bases and J lost 7; bases outside the gene matches: 10. The CDR3 loop spans 14 amino acids. Germline V gene lookup returns CDR1 GTSNPN and CDR2 SVGIG (reference sequence). CDR3 coding DNA: TGTGCCTGGAGCAGCGGACAGGGAAGCGGTGGCTACACCTTC. As protein: CAWSSGQGSGGYTF.